A single sample is the source of the 2 T cell receptor beta chains below, sequenced in a study of long-term antiretroviral therapy in people with HIV. Version v3.0 of the immunoSEQ assay ran at survey level. The data were produced by immunoSEQ multiplex PCR, yet TCRdb's version contains in-frame clones alone and is incomplete. The table includes 25,000 to 35,000 clones, 80% to 90% detected once. The sample in question was unsorted PBMCs, obtained 1.8 years after starting antiretroviral therapy. Every receptor here comes from a woman under 30 with HIV.

This chain links TRBV9 with TRBJ2-2, with D possibly being TRBD1 or TRBD2 (5 bases each). Looked up from germline, CDR1 is SGDLS and CDR2 is YYNGEE. The CDR3 runs to 17 residues. The V gene lost 3 bases and the J gene lost 7 bases, with 22 bases spanning the gap. The CDR3 sequence: CASSAGITGPQGGELFF. The CDR3 region has the DNA TGTGCCAGCAGCGCGGGCATAACGGGGCCGCAGGGCGGGGAGCTGTTTTTT.

The chain joins TRBV18 to TRBJ2-6, with D possibly being TRBD2 (6 bases). This CDR3 has 22 amino acids. Trimming shortened V by 1 base and J by 0 bases, and 25 bases separated the two germline ends. The germline V gene encodes CDR1 KGHSH and CDR2 LQKENI. This CDR3 reads CASSPLSVIISGRISGANVLTF. The CDR3 DNA reads TGTGCCAGCTCACCACTGAGTGTAATTATAAGCGGGCGGATCTCTGGGGCCAACGTCCTGACTTTC.